The 2 T cell receptor beta chains below all came from one sample that was sequenced in a study of blood T cell repertoires in COVID-19. Here immunoSEQ multiplex PCR was the method, and the copy in TCRdb shows in-frame clones only, minus some. The sample carries some 250,000 clones, around 81% recorded once. Material for sequencing was peripheral blood. The receptor set was obtained from a woman aged 55-75 years with active or convalescent COVID-19.

The rearrangement uses TRBV18 and TRBJ2-1; a possible D gene is TRBD1 (6 bases). The CDR3 is 15 residues long. Germline-derived CDR1 and CDR2 are KGHSH and LQKENI. V shed 1 base and J shed 4 bases, with 11 bases lying between them. The CDR3 DNA follows: TGTGCCAGCTCACCACGGACAGCTGGTTACAATGAGCAGTTCTTC. This translates into CASSPRTAGYNEQFF.

This clone was detected only once. This chain connects TRBV7-9 to TRBJ2-3, with 8 nucleotides matching TRBD1. The CDR3 extends over 15 amino acids. The germline V gene has CDR1 SEHNR and CDR2 FQNEAQ (reference sequence). V shed 5 bases, J shed 2 bases, and the junction held 6 bases outside the gene matches. In DNA, the CDR3 is TGTGCCAGCAGCCCGGGACAGGCGCTCACAGATACGCAGTATTTT. This translates into CASSPGQALTDTQYF.